The clone carrying this T cell receptor (beta chain) was seen a single time. Its antigen is undetermined. Germline assignment: CDR1 SNHLY and CDR2 FYNNEI. V gave up 4 bases and J gave up 11 bases, with 18 bases separating them. This CDR3 region has 14 residues. Unique molecular identifiers were used in preparing the TCRbeta library. TCRdb itself ran the PCR reads through MiXCR, one entry per CDR3 protein. The sample yields approximately 500,000 distinct CDR3 sequences, 8% to 11% seen once. This sample was included in a study of T-cell reconstitution after alpha-beta-depleted transplantation in children. Study results and limitations: It was newly produced T cells that mostly accounted for T-cell counts and diversity one year after transplant. Expanded clones from the graft, numbering several hundred, reportedly supplied alpha-beta T cells about two months after transplant.

This chain connects TRBV2 to TRBJ1-5; D not resolved. The receptor comes from a child under 10 years old with inherited bone marrow failure, due to receive a stem cell transplant. Here the sequenced sample was PBMCs, taken before TCRalphabeta/CD19-depleted stem cell transplant. The CDR3 loop is CASSARVGDPTQHF. CDR3 DNA sequence: TGTGCCAGCAGTGCGAGGGTTGGTGATCCAACCCAGCATTTT.